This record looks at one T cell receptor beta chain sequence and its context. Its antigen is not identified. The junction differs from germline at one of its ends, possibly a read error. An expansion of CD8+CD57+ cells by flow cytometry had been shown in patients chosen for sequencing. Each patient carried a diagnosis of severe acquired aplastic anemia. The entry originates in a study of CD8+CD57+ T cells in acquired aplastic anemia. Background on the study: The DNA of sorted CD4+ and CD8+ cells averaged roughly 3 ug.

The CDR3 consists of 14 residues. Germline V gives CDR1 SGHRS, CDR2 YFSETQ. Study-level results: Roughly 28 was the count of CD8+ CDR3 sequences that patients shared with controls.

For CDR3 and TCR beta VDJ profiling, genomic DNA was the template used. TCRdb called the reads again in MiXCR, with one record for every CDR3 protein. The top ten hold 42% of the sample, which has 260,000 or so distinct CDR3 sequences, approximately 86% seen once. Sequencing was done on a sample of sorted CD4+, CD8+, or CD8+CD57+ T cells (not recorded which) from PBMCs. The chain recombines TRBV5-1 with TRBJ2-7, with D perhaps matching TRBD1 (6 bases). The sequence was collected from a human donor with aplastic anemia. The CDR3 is CASSSKSRGHEQYF. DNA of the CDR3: TGTGCCAGCAGCTCCAAAAGCAGGGGTCACGAGCAGTACTTC.